One sample yielded the 7 T cell receptor beta chains listed below, sequenced in a study of blood T cell repertoires in COVID-19. Generated by immunoSEQ multiplex PCR, the TCRdb table keeps only in-frame clones and is missing some. The repertoire holds roughly 180,000 clones, with roughly 85% as singletons. The sequenced sample was peripheral blood. The source is a woman aged 55-75 years with acute or convalescent COVID-19.

The rearrangement uses TRBV14 and TRBJ1-1; possible D gene TRBD1, 5 bases. Germline V gene lookup returns CDR1 SGHDN and CDR2 FVKESK. The CDR3 runs to 21 residues. The ends were cut back, 1 base at V and 0 bases at J, with 27 bases in the middle. The CDR3 nucleotides read TGTGCCAGCAGCCAAGCCATAGAGGGACTGTTCTTGGGGGGAATGAACACTGAAGCTTTCTTT. It encodes CASSQAIEGLFLGGMNTEAFF.

This clone was recorded a few times. This chain uses TRBV12-5 with TRBJ1-4; possibly TRBD1 for D (5 bases). Germline V CDR1 and CDR2: LGHNT, FRNRAP. The CDR3 contains 14 residues. The germline V and J ends were trimmed by 2 bases and 7 bases, with 11 bases remaining between them. The CDR3, as DNA: TGTGCTAGTGGTTTGATAGGGGCAGTTGAAAAACTGTTTTTT. Translating gives CASGLIGAVEKLFF.

This rearrangement joins TRBV19 to TRBJ2-3; 10 positions match TRBD2. Germline trimming cut 4 bases from V and 3 bases from J; bases unmatched to any gene: 7. CDR3 size: 16 residues. Germline V gene lookup returns CDR1 LNHDA and CDR2 SQIVND (reference sequence). CDR3 in amino acids: CASSSASSGRTDTQYF. CDR3 in DNA: TGTGCCAGTAGTAGTGCCTCTAGCGGGAGAACAGATACGCAGTATTTT.

The V gene is TRBV3-1 (or the pseudogene TRBV3-2), the J gene TRBJ2-7; 11 nucleotides agree with TRBD2. V gave up 0 bases and J gave up 3 bases; unmatched junction bases: 1. Germline lookup yields CDR1 LGHDT and CDR2 YNNKEL (reference sequence). The CDR3 sequence is 15 residues long. CDR3 sequence reads: CASSQDGTSGYEQYF. CDR3 DNA sequence: TGTGCCAGCAGCCAAGATGGGACTAGCGGCTACGAGCAGTACTTC.

The chain employs TRBV7-8 and TRBJ1-6, with a tentative D call TRBD1 (6 bases). The germline V gene has CDR1 SGHVS and CDR2 FQNEAQ. The CDR3 has 18 amino acids. Trimming removed 0 bases from V and 1 base from J, with 13 bases in between. The CDR3 bases are TGTGCCAGCAGCTTAGCTCGGGGGGGCTCATCCTATAATTCACCCCTCCACTTT. Translation: CASSLARGGSSYNSPLHF.

The chain employs TRBV30 and TRBJ2-2, with TRBD1 matching 7 bases. V gave up 3 bases and J gave up 2 bases; unmatched junction bases: 9. Germline lookup yields CDR1 GTSNPN and CDR2 SVGIG (reference sequence). This CDR3 region has 16 residues. CDR3 protein: CAWRWGQRINTGELFF. CDR3 nucleotides: TGTGCCTGGAGGTGGGGACAGCGAATAAACACCGGGGAGCTGTTTTTT.

The chain employs TRBV5-1 and TRBJ1-1; 9 bases are a match to TRBD1. The germline CDR1 and CDR2 sequences are SGHRS and YFSETQ. The length of the CDR3 is 15 residues. V lost 4 bases and J lost 5; bases outside the gene matches: 9. The CDR3 sequence is CASSHEQGAITEAFF. DNA for the CDR3: TGCGCCAGCAGCCACGAACAGGGGGCGATTACTGAAGCTTTCTTT.